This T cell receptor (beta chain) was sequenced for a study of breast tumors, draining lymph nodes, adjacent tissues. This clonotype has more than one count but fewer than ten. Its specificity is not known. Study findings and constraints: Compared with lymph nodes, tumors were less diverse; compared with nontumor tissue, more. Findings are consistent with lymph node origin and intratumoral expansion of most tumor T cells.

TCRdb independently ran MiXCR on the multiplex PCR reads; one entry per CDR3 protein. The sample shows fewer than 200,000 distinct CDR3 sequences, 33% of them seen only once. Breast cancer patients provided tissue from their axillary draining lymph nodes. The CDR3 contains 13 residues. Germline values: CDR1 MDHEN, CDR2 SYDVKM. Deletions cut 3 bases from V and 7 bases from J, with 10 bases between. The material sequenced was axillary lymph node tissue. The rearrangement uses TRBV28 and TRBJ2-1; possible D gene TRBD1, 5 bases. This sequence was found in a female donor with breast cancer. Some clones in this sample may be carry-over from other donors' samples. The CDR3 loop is CASSLGLGNEQFF. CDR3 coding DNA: TGTGCCAGCAGTTTGGGGCTGGGGAATGAGCAGTTCTTC.